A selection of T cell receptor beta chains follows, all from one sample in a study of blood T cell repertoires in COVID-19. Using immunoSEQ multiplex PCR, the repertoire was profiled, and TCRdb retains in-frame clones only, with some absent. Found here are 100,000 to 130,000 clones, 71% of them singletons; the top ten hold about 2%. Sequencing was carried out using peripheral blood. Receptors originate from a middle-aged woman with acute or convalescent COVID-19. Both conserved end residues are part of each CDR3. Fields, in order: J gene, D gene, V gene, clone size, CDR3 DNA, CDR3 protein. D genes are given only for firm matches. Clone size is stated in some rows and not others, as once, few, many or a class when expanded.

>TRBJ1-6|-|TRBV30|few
TGTGCCTGGAGTGATGGACTTTCACCCCTCCACTTT
CAWSDGLSPLHF
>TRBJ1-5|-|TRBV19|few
TGTGCCAGTAGTATAAAGGCGGATCAGCCCCAGCATTTT
CASSIKADQPQHF
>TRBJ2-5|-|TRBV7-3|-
TGTGCCAGCAGCTTAGGGTCTGGGGGCGGAGAGACCCAGTACTTC
CASSLGSGGGETQYF
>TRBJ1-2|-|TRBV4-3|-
TGCGCCAGCAGCCAAGCCGTAGCTAACTATGGCTACACCTTC
CASSQAVANYGYTF
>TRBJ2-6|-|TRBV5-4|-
TGTGCCAGCAGCCAAGGGGGGGGGATTGGGGCCAACGTCCTGACTTTC
CASSQGGGIGANVLTF
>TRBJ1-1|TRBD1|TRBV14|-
TGTGCCAGTAACAGGGGATTTGGCACTGAAGCTTTCTTT
CASNRGFGTEAFF
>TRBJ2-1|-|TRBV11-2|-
TGTGCCAGCAGCTCCCCCGGGGGTCACAATGAGCAGTTCTTC
CASSSPGGHNEQFF
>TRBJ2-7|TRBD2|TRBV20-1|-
TGCAGTGCTAGTTGGCCTAGCGGAACCTACGAGCAGTACTTC
CSASWPSGTYEQYF
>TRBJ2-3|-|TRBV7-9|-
TGTGCCAGCAGCTCACTACAGGGAACCACAGATACGCAGTATTTT
CASSSLQGTTDTQYF
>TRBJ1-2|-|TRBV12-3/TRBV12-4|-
TGTGCCAGCAGTTTAGACAGGTGGGGCTACACCTTC
CASSLDRWGYTF
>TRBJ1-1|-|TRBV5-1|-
TGCGCCAGCTCCGTCGGACAGATGAACACTGAAGCTTTCTTT
CASSVGQMNTEAFF